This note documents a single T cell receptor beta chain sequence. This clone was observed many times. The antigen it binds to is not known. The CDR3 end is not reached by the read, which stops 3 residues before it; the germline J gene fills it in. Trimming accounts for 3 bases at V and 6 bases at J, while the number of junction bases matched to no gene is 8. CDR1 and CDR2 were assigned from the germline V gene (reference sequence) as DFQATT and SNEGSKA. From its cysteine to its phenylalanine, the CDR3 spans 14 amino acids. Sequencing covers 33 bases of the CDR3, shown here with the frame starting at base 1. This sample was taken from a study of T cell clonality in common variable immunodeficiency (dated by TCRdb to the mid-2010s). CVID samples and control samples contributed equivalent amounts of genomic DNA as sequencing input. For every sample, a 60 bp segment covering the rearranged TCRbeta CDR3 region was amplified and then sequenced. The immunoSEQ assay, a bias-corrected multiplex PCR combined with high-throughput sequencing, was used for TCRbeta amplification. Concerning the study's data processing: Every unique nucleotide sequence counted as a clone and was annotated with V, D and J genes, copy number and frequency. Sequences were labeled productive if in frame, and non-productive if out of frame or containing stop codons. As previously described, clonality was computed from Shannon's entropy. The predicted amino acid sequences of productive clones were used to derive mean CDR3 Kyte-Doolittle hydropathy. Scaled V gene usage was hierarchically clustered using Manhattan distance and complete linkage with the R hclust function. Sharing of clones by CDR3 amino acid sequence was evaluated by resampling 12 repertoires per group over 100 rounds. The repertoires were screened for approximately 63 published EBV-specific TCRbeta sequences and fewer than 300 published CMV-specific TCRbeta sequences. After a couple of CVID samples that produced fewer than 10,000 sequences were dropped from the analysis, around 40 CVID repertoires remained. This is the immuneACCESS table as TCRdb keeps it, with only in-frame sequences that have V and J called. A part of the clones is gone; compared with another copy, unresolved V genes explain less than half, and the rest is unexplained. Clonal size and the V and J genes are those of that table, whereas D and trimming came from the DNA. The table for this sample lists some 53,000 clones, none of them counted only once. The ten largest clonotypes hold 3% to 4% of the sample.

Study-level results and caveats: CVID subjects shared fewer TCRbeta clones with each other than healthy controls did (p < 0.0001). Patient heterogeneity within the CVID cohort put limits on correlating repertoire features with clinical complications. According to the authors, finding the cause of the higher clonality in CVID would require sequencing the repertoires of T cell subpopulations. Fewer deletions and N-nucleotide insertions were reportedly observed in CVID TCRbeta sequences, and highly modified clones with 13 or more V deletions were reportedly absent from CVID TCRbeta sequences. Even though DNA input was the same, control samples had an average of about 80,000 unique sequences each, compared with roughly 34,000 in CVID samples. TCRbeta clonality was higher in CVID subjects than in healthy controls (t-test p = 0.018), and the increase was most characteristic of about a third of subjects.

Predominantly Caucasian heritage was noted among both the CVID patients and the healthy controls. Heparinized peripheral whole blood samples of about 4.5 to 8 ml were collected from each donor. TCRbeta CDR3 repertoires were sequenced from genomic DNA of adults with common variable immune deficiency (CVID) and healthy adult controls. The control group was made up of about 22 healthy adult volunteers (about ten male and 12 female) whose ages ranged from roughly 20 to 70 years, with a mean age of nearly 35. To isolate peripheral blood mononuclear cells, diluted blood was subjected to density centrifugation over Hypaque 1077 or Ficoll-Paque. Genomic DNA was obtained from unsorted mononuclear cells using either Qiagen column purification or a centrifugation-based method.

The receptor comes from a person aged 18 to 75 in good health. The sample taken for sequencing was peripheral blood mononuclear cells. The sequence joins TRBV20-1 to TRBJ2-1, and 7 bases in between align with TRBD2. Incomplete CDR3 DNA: TGCAGTGCTAGCCGCGGGAGAAATTTCAATGAG. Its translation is CSASRGRNFNE. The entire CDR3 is CSASRGRNFNEQFF.